Below, one T cell receptor (beta chain) is given with its context. Its antigen remains undetermined. The CDR3 goes on 3 residues after the read ends, and that part is filled in from the germline J gene. This sample was included in a study of T cells in women clearing cervical HPV infection (dated by TCRdb to the late 2010s). Background on the whole study: The cases were some 25 women with histologically confirmed HPV16-related CIN3 or worse, and 2 of these cases were invasive cancers. Controls were around 23 women whose single incident HPV16 infection cleared within 12 months without precancer or cancer developing. Case blood was taken at the visit when the lesion was first identified, whereas control blood was taken when infection was no longer detected. Among cases, blood sampling came a median of roughly 150 days after lesion detection, with an interquartile range of roughly 85 to 230 days. HLA typing was available for only a few women, so HLA type could not be excluded as a confounder. The exploratory proof-of-principle case-control study was nested within the Guanacaste HPV Natural History Study in Costa Rica and compared TCR repertoires across cervical HPV16 outcomes. Cases and controls were matched on age within five years and on year of sample collection. Median age was about 35 years in cases versus 37 to 40 in controls, and baseline characteristics did not differ significantly. In the parent cohort, around 10,000 women aged 18 or older were enrolled in Guanacaste, Costa Rica, during about 1992 to 1994 and then followed for approximately 7 years. Five blinded duplicates per group were added as quality controls, giving some 60 samples: some 50 participants and 10 replicates. What the work shows at the level of the full study, not this receptor alone: The cross-sectional design could not show whether the associations came before the infection or were a result of it, and neither effector/memory subsets nor HPV-specific T cells were isolated. Across sequencing depths, CIN3+ cases showed significantly higher TCR repertoire richness than controls, but evenness did not differ between the groups. T-cell numbers per sample were unknown, so richness differences could reflect varying T-cell content rather than repertoire biology. Lower TRBV6-7 relative abundance was observed in cases than in controls (around 0.1% versus 0.15%; Bonferroni P = 0.0008). Random forest classifiers combining richness and V gene abundances distinguished cases from controls with an estimated AUC of 0.7 to 0.85.

TCR beta CDR3 regions were amplified by multiplex PCR from an average of about 1,300 ng genomic DNA per sample using the immunoSEQ assay. The assay corrected primer bias using a complete synthetic TCR repertoire to establish an amplification baseline. The amplicons were sequenced on the Illumina platform. The original pipeline was this. Sequence errors were corrected by clustering with frequency ratios and a modified nearest-neighbor algorithm, and the sequences were then analyzed in the immunoSEQ Analyzer using IMGT gene definitions. TCR richness and evenness were averaged over 20 rarefaction repeats at each rarefaction depth, excluding samples with fewer sequences than the depth. Wilcoxon rank sum tests with FDR correction were used to compare relative abundances of V, D and J genes between the groups. For the blinded duplicates, the intraclass correlation was around 95% for TCR richness and averaged about 76% across 66 gene segments. TCRdb provides this immuneACCESS table in a form limited to in-frame rearrangements. Some clones are lacking; in checked studies, under half of them reflect an unresolved V gene, and why the rest are absent is not known. V and J calls and clone size are those listed in that table; D and trimming were worked out from the DNA. The sample table gives about 23,000 clones. The leading ten clones occupy about 2.5% of the sample.

Every participant had a single incident cervical HPV16 infection, and women with prevalent HPV16 infections were excluded. Cervical HPV DNA was detected by MY09/MY11 PCR and genotyped by dot-blot hybridization. Approximately 15 mL of heparinized blood was centrifuged, after which the buffy coat was aliquoted, frozen at -30 degrees C, and then stored at -80 degrees C. QIAGEN kits were used to extract genomic DNA from the buffy coat specimens. Germline trimming amounts to 5 bases on V and 2 bases on J, with 13 as the count of junction bases outside the gene matches. Via the germline V gene, CDR1 is KGHSH and CDR2 LQKENI. Measured from the cysteine to the phenylalanine, the CDR3 is 17 residues long. The DNA covers only part of the CDR3, 42 bases in frame from base 1.

The receptor's source is a woman aged 18-69 years with a cervical HPV16 infection that either progressed to CIN3+ or cleared (not recorded which). The chain couples TRBV18 to TRBJ2-3, with TRBD1 identical over 7 junction bases. The sequenced sample was blood buffy coat. The CDR3 here reads CASSTFLTGRNTDTQYF. The CDR3 DNA, read in part, is TGTGCCAGCTCAACCTTTCTGACAGGGAGAAACACAGATACG.